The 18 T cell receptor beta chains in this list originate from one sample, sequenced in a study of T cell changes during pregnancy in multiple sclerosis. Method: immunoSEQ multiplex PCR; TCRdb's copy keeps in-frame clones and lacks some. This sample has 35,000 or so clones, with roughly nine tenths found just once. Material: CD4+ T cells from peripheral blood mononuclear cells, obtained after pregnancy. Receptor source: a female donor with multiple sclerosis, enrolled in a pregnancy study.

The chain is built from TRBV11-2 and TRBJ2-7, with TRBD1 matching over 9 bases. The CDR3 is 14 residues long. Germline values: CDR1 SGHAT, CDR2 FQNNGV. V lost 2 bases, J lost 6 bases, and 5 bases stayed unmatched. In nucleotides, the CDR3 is TGTGCCAGCAGCTTAAGGGTGACAGGGGGCGAGCAGTACTTC. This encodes CASSLRVTGGEQYF.

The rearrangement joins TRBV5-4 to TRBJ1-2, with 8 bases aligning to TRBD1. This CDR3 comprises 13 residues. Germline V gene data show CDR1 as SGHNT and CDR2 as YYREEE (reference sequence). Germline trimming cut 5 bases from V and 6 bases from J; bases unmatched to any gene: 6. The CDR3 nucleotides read TGTGCCAGCAGATCGGACAGGGCCCATGGCTACACCTTC. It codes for CASRSDRAHGYTF.

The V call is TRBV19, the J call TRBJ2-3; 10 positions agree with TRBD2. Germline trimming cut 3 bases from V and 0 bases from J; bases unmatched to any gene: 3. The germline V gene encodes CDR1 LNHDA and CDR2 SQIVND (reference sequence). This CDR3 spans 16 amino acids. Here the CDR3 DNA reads TGTGCCAGTAGTATTGGACTAGCGGTGAGCACAGATACGCAGTATTTT. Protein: CASSIGLAVSTDTQYF.

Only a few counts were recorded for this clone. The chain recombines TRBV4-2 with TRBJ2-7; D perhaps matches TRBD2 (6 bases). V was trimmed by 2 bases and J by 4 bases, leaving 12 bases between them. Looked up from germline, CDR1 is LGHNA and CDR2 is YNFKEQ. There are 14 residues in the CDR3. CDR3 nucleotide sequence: TGTGCCAGCAGCCAAACTAGACTAGTATACGAGCAGTACTTC. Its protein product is CASSQTRLVYEQYF.

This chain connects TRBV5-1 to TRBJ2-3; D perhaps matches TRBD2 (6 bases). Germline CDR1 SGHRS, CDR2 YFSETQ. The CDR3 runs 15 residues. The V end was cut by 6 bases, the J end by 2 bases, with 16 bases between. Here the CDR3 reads CASKNVGTLTDTQYF. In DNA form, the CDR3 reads TGCGCCAGCAAGAATGTCGGGACTCTCACAGATACGCAGTATTTT.

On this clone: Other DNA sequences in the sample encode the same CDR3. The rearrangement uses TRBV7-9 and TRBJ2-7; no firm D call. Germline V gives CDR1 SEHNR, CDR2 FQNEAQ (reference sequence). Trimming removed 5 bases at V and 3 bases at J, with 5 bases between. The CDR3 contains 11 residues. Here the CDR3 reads CASSLLYEQYF. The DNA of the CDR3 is TGTGCCAGCAGCCTACTCTACGAGCAGTACTTC.

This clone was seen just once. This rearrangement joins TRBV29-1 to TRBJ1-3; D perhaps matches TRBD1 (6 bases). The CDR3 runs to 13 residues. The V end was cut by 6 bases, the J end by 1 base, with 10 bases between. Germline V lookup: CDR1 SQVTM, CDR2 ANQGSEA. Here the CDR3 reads CSVNQGSGNTIYF. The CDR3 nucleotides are TGCAGCGTAAATCAGGGGTCTGGAAACACCATATATTTT.

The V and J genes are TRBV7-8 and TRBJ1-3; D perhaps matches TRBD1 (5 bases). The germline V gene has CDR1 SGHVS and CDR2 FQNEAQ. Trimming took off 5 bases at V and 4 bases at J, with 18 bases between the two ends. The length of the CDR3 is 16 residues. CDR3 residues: CASSPGMRTLGNTIYF. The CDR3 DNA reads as TGTGCCAGCAGCCCCGGAATGCGGACACTAGGAAACACCATATATTTT.

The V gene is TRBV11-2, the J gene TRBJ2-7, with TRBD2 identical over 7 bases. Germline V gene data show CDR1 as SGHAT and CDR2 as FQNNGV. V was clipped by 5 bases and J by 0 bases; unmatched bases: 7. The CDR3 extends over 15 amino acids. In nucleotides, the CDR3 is TGTGCCAGCAGCAAACTAGCGACTAGCTCCTACGAGCAGTACTTC. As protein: CASSKLATSSYEQYF.

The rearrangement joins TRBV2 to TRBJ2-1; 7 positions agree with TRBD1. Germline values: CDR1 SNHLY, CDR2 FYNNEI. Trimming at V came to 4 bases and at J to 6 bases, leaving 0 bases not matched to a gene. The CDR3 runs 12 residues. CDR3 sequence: CASSGQGNEQFF. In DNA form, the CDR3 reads TGTGCCAGCAGTGGACAGGGCAATGAGCAGTTCTTC. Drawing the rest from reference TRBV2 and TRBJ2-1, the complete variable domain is EPEVTQTPSHQVTQMGQEVILRCVPISNHLYFYWYRQILGQKVEFLVSFYNNEISEKSEIFDDQFSVERPDGSNFTLKIRSTKLEDSAMYFCASSGQGNEQFFGPGTRLTVL.

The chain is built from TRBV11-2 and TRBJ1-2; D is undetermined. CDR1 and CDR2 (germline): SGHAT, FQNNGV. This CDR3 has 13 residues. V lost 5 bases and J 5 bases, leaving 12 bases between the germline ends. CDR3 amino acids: CASSLFVSYGYTF. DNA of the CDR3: TGTGCCAGCAGCCTCTTCGTATCGTATGGCTACACCTTC.

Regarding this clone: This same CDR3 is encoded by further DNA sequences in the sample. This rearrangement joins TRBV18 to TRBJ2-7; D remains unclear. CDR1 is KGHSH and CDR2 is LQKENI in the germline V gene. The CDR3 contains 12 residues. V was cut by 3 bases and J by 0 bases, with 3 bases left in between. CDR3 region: CASSPSSYEQYF. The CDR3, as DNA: TGTGCCAGCTCACCCAGCTCCTACGAGCAGTACTTC. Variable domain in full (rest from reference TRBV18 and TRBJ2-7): NAGVMQNPRHLVRRRGQEARLRCSPMKGHSHVYWYRQLPEEGLKFMVYLQKENIIDESGMPKERFSAEFPKEGPSILRIQQVVRGDSAAYFCASSPSSYEQYFGPGTRLTVT.

CDR3 loop: CASGVSYNSPLHF. The DNA for the CDR3 is TGTGCCAGCGGAGTCTCCTATAATTCACCCCTCCACTTT. The chain employs TRBV6-4 and TRBJ1-6, with D hard to call. V was pared by 8 bases and J by 0 bases, with 5 bases between. The CDR3 length is 13 residues. Germline V lookup: CDR1 MRHNA, CDR2 SNTAGT.

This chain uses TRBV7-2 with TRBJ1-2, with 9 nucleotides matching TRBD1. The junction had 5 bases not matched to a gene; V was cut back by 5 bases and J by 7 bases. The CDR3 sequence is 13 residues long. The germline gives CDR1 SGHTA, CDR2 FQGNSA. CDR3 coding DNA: TGTGCCAGCAGCCCGGGACAGGGACTTGGCTACACCTTC. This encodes CASSPGQGLGYTF.

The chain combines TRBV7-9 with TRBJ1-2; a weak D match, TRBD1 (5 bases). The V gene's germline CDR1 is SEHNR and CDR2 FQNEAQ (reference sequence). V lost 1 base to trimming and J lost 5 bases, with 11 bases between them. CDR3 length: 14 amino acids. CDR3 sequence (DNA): TGTGCCAGCAGCTTAGAGGGGATCGTTTATGGCTACACCTTC. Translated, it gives CASSLEGIVYGYTF.

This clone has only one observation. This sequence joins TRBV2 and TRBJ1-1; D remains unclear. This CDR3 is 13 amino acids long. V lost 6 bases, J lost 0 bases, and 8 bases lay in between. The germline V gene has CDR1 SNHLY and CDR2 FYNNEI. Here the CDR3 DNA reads TGTGCCAGCAGCCCCTTTATGAACACTGAAGCTTTCTTT. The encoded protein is CASSPFMNTEAFF.

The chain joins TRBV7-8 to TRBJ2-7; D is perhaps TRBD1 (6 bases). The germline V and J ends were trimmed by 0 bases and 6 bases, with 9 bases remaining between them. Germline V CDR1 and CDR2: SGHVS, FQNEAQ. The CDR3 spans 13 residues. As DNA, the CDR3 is TGTGCCAGCAGCTTAGCAGGACAGCTCGAGCAGTACTTC. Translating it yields CASSLAGQLEQYF.

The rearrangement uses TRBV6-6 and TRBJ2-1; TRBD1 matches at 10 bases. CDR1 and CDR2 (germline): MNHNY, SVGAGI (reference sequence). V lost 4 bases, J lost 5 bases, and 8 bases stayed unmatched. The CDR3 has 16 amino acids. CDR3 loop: CASSWAPGQGHNEQFF. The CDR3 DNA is TGTGCCAGCAGTTGGGCTCCGGGACAGGGGCACAATGAGCAGTTCTTC.